This T cell receptor beta chain was sequenced in a study of T cells after yellow fever vaccination (dated by TCRdb to about 2019). Concerning the study at large: The SMART-Seq v4 Ultra Low Input RNA kit was used to prepare libraries from fractions with low cell numbers. To follow T-cell clones before and after both primary and booster YFV17D yellow fever vaccination, bulk TCR alpha and beta repertoires underwent longitudinal sequencing. Blood was drawn at multiple timepoints before and after primary and secondary immunization, with bulk PBMC replicates and cell subsets isolated. The cohort comprised two healthy male donors, one aged 18 to 30 and one aged 30 to 40 years.

TCR cDNA was made using 5'RACE template switching, a step that added a universal primer site and unique molecular identifiers. cDNA synthesis was primed from both the TCR alpha and TCR beta constant segments. Library amplification used two PCR steps, and the second PCR step added sample barcodes and sequencing adapters. Libraries were sequenced on Illumina HiSeq 2500 (2x100 bp) or NovaSeq (2x150 bp). Turning to the authors' computational methods: MIGEC handled demultiplexing of reads and collapsing into UMI consensus sequences, while MiXCR performed V(D)J alignment. Clonotypes responding to the vaccine were identified with edgeR on replicate PBMC samples, with the criteria of FDR below 0.01 and a log2 fold change above 5 up to day 15. Each bulk clonotype received a CD4 or CD8 identity based on whether the sequenced CD4 or CD8 repertoire contained that clonotype at higher abundance. TCRdb's own reprocessing of the public reads used fastp at Q25 and MiXCR and kept productive beta chains. All rows with the same CDR3 protein become a single entry with the most common DNA and genes. The V and J calls come from TCRdb's annotation, not from the publication. In this sample the table shows more than 300,000 distinct CDR3 sequences, 6.8% of which occur a single time. The top ten clonotypes cover roughly a sixth of the sample.

Findings and caveats that apply to the study as a whole: After the booster, most of the clones that had expanded following primary vaccination were detected again (almost 98% of CD4 and around 88% of CD8), which suggests that memory was broadly maintained. Computational filtering was required because FACS-sorted repertoires could contain abundant contaminating clonotypes from the bulk population. Because only a couple of donors were included in the study, the extent to which the findings can be generalized is limited. Compared with the primary T-cell response, the secondary T-cell response was faster but weaker, reaching its peak on day 5 rather than on day 15. A small share of clonotypes occurred in both CD4 and CD8 compartments, likely arising from convergent recombination.

In this sample, this clonotype turned up many times. Its antigen is not yet known. Per-nucleotide qualities are absent, and no much larger clonotype sits a single base away. This specimen's treatment or condition label, per the study, means: live attenuated yellow fever vaccine strain. Two biological replicates of bulk PBMCs were collected at each blood-draw timepoint. PBMCs were isolated from peripheral blood using a standard Ficoll-Paque protocol. TriZol was used to extract RNA from bulk PBMCs, CD4 and CD8 fractions, and dextramer-positive and dextramer-negative fractions. This receptor was identified in a man in his late teens or twenties who received the YFV17D yellow fever vaccine. The source was PBMCs, collected more than 40 days after the first yellow fever vaccination.

The CDR3 loop reads CASSEGLGTDTQYF. The bases are TGCGCCAGCTCGGAGGGACTGGGCACAGATACGCAGTATTTT. In this chain, TRBV5-1 is recombined with TRBJ2-3; TRBD2 is possibly the D segment (6 matching bases). The germline V gene specifies SGHRS as CDR1 and YFSETQ as CDR2. Reading from cysteine to phenylalanine, the CDR3 counts 14 amino acids. This entry keeps only the CDR3 DNA: 42 bases, framed from base 1. Trimming costs V 7 bases and J 1 base, and their ends lie 13 bases apart.